This record covers a single T cell receptor (beta chain). The antigen remains unidentified. This entry is derived from a study of yellow fever vaccine responses in identical twins. Study-level findings and limits: Twins reportedly mounted vaccine T cell responses that seemed partly convergent, partly personalized.

TCRdb fed the RT-PCR reads into MiXCR, producing one record per CDR3 protein. The table lists about 3,900 distinct CDR3 sequences, about 76% of them singletons. V shed 1 base, J shed 2 bases, and the junction held 5 bases outside the gene matches. The germline V gene encodes CDR1 MNHEY and CDR2 SVGAGI. This CDR3 is built from 16 residues. The rearrangement links TRBV6-5 to TRBJ2-5; 9 nucleotides line up with TRBD2. Here the sequenced sample was T cells from blood (PBMCs), unsorted or a sorted subset (not recorded which), taken before or after yellow fever vaccination (not recorded which). This TCR was recovered from a young woman who received the yellow fever vaccine. The chain's CDR3 is CASSYFLAGLQETQYF. The CDR3 DNA follows: TGTGCCAGCAGTTACTTTCTAGCGGGGCTACAAGAGACCCAGTACTTC.